The rows below give T cell receptor beta chains drawn from one sample of a study of T cell changes during pregnancy in multiple sclerosis. Repertoires were generated with immunoSEQ multiplex PCR, while TCRdb's copy carries only in-frame clones and drops some. This repertoire shows about 52,000 clones, around 94% found once; its top ten account for approximately 0.4%. Sequenced here: CD4+ T cells from peripheral blood mononuclear cells, sampled before pregnancy. These receptor sequences come from a female donor with multiple sclerosis, enrolled in a pregnancy study. The CDR3 runs from the conserved cysteine through the conserved F or W. The D gene is left open where the match is weak. Expanded clones get a size class; other rows say once, few or many, or leave the size out.

d_call clone_size j_call v_call cdr3_aa cdr3_nt
TRBD2 . TRBJ2-5 TRBV11-2 CASSLGSRTRDQETQYF TGTGCCAGCAGCTTAGGTTCTCGGACTAGGGATCAAGAGACCCAGTACTTC
. . TRBJ1-1 TRBV18 CASSRDTSNTEAFF TGTGCCAGCTCACGGGACACTTCAAACACTGAAGCTTTCTTT
TRBD1 . TRBJ1-3 TRBV6-1 CASSEILGQGPGNTIYF TGTGCCAGCAGTGAAATCTTGGGACAGGGCCCTGGAAACACCATATATTTT
. . TRBJ2-5 TRBV5-1 CASRWDNQETQYF TGCGCCAGCAGATGGGACAACCAAGAGACCCAGTACTTC
. . TRBJ1-3 TRBV4-3 CASSQDHSSGNTIYF TGCGCCAGCAGCCAAGATCACAGCTCTGGAAACACCATATATTTT
. . TRBJ1-2 TRBV30 CAWSGWTDYGYTF TGTGCCTGGAGTGGATGGACAGACTATGGCTACACCTTC
. . TRBJ1-5 TRBV7-2 CASSLWAENQPQHF TGTGCCAGCAGCTTATGGGCAGAGAATCAGCCCCAGCATTTT
. . TRBJ1-2 TRBV18 CASSPVQGIANYGYTF TGTGCCAGCTCACCCGTGCAGGGGATCGCTAACTATGGCTACACCTTC
TRBD2 . TRBJ2-7 TRBV29-1 CSAAGAYEQYF TGCAGCGCTGCGGGGGCCTACGAGCAGTACTTC
. . TRBJ2-1 TRBV6-1 CASSEFGPTSSYNEQFF TGTGCCAGCAGTGAATTCGGTCCCACGAGCTCCTACAATGAGCAGTTCTTC
. . TRBJ2-5 TRBV19 CASSINRTPGETQYF TGTGCCAGTAGTATAAACAGGACCCCGGGAGAGACCCAGTACTTC
TRBD1 . TRBJ2-7 TRBV6-6 CASSGTGREQYF TGTGCCAGCAGTGGGACAGGAAGGGAGCAGTACTTC
TRBD1 . TRBJ1-5 TRBV30 CAWSRQGSQPQHF TGTGCCTGGAGTCGACAGGGATCTCAGCCCCAGCATTTT
. once TRBJ2-7 TRBV30 CAWSVGAQSSYEQYF TGTGCCTGGAGTGTAGGGGCCCAAAGCTCCTACGAGCAGTACTTC
TRBD1 . TRBJ1-2 TRBV2 CASSLNRGLEGSYTF TGTGCCAGCAGCCTAAACAGGGGTCTAGAGGGTAGCTACACCTTC
TRBD1 . TRBJ1-5 TRBV4-2 CASSHRADVTGDLRQPQHF TGTGCCAGCAGCCACAGGGCCGACGTGACAGGGGACCTCCGTCAGCCCCAGCATTTT
TRBD2 . TRBJ2-3 TRBV5-4 CASSRPGTSVIDTQYF TGTGCCAGCAGCCGGCCCGGGACTAGCGTAATAGATACGCAGTATTTT
. . TRBJ1-1 TRBV28 CASSLGRADTEAFF TGTGCCAGCAGCCTAGGGCGGGCGGACACTGAAGCTTTCTTT
TRBD1 . TRBJ2-3 TRBV18 CASSRGQGITDTQYF TGTGCCAGCTCCCGCGGACAGGGGATAACAGATACGCAGTATTTT
TRBD1 . TRBJ1-2 TRBV6-6 CASSYSDRAHGYTF TGTGCCAGCAGTTATTCCGACAGGGCCCATGGCTACACCTTC
. . TRBJ2-2 TRBV27 CASSVLTGTSVGELFF TGTGCCAGCAGCGTCCTAACCGGGACATCAGTTGGGGAGCTGTTTTTT
. . TRBJ2-3 TRBV7-2 CASSLSDTQYF TGTGCCAGCAGTCTATCAGATACGCAGTATTTT